The clone carrying this T cell receptor beta chain was found many times. Antigen specificity is unknown. CDR1 and CDR2 from the germline V gene are SGDLS and YYNGEE. Trimming left V 3 bases short and J 0 bases short, with 12 bases between. The CDR3 sequence is 15 residues long. Researchers amplified the TCR beta CDR3 regions from RNA transcripts. TCR CDR3 regions were first amplified by RT-PCR with HTBI primers. TCRdb reprocessed the multiplex PCR reads with MiXCR, giving one entry per CDR3 protein. The sample includes about 260,000 distinct CDR3 sequences, over 15% of them seen just once. These data are taken from a study of T cells in Graves' hyperthyroidism and ophthalmopathy. General study findings and limits: Ophthalmopathy and stable hyperthyroidism were told apart by a 13 V-J model. Most thyroid-expanded clonotypes above 0.001 were also found in blood.

This receptor was obtained from a woman between 18 and 29 years old with Graves' ophthalmopathy. Source material: blood. V usage is TRBV9 and J usage is TRBJ1-2; no firm D call. The CDR3 DNA reads as TGTGCCAGCAGCGGTTCCGGCCGGACTAACTATGGCTACACCTTC. Amino acids: CASSGSGRTNYGYTF.